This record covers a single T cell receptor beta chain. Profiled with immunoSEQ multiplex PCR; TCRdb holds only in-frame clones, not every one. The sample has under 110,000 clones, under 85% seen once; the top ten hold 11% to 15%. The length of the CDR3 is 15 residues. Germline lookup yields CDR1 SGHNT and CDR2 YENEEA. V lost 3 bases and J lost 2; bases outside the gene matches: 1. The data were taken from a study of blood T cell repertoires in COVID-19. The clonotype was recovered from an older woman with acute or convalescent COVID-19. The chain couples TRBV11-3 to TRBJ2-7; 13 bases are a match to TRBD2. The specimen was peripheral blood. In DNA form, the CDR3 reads TGTGCCAGCAGCTTGGGGACTAGCGGGACCTACGAGCAGTACTTC. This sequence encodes CASSLGTSGTYEQYF.